Only a few counts were recorded for the clone carrying this T cell receptor beta chain. The target antigen is unknown. Unmatched junction bases numbered 3, after V lost 2 bases and J lost 0 bases. Germline lookup yields CDR1 SGHNT and CDR2 YYREEE (reference sequence). CDR3 length: 16 residues. The data belong to a study of T cells in Graves' hyperthyroidism and ophthalmopathy. The study, taken as a whole, reports: Ophthalmopathy could be told apart from stable hyperthyroidism with a 13 V-J model. With a median lead of approximately 6 months before onset, the model predicted ophthalmopathy.

Graves' hyperthyroidism showing no ophthalmopathy progression within 18 months was considered stable. PBMCs were sourced from approximately 9 ml fresh peripheral blood. The TCR beta CDR3 regions underwent amplification using RNA transcripts as the source. First-round RT-PCR of the TCR CDR3 relied on the HTBI primer set. TCRdb analysed the multiplex PCR reads with MiXCR anew, one entry per CDR3 protein. The sample consists of under 350,000 distinct CDR3 sequences, over 20% of them appearing once. This receptor was identified in a woman aged 45-59 years with Graves' hyperthyroidism. J is TRBJ1-1 and V is TRBV5-4, with 11 bases lining up with TRBD1. Sample: blood. DNA of the CDR3: TGTGCCAGCAGCTTCGGACAGGGGGCCATGAACACTGAAGCTTTCTTT. It yields the protein CASSFGQGAMNTEAFF.